This T cell receptor beta chain emerged from a study of T cell responses to AZD1222 COVID-19 vaccine. Notes on the study in general: At baseline, just 5 or 6 AZD1222 recipients tested seropositive. Targets within unmutated variant regions were reportedly found for nearly half of spike-specific TCRs. Spike-specific TCR depth and breadth grew after two AZD1222 doses.

CDR1 is MDHEN, CDR2 SYDVKM, per germline. V shed 5 bases and J 7 bases; nucleotides not matched to a gene: 14. The length of the CDR3 is 16 residues. TCRdb's table, derived via immunoSEQ multiplex PCR, lists solely in-frame clones and lacks some. The sample shows some 40,000 clones, around three quarters of them seen only once. Regarding this clone: The antigen remains undetermined.

The chain employs TRBV28 and TRBJ1-1; 9 nucleotides align to TRBD1. The clonotype was recovered from an adult in good health. Sequenced material: peripheral blood, taken on day 0 of AZD1222 vaccination. CDR3 coding DNA: TGTGCCAGCAGTCCCTTAGCTTTAACAGGGGGCGGTGAAGCTTTCTTT. Translation gives CASSPLALTGGGEAFF.